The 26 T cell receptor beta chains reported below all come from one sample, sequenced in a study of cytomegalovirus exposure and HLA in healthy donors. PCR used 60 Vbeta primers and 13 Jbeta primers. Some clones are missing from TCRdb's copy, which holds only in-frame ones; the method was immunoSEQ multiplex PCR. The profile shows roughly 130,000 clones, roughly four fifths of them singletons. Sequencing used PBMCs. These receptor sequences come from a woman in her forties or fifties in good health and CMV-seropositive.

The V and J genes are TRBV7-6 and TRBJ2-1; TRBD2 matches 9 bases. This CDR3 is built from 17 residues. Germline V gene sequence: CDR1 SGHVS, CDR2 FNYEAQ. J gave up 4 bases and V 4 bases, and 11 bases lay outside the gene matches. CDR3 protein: CASSSREGSGGYNEQFF. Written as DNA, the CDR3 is TGTGCCAGCAGCTCCAGGGAAGGTAGCGGGGGTTACAATGAGCAGTTCTTC.

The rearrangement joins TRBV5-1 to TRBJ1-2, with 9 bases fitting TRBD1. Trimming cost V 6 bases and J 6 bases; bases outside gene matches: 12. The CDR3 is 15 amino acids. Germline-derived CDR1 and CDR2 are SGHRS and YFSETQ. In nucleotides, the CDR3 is TGCGCCAGCACGTTCTCATGGGACAGGGTCCATGGCTACACCTTC. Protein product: CASTFSWDRVHGYTF.

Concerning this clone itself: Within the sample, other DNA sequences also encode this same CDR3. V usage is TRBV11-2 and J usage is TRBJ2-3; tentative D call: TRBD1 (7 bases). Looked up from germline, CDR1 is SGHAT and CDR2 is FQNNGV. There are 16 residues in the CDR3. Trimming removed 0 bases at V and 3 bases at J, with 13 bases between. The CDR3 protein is CASSLDEGAGTDTQYF. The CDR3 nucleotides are TGTGCCAGCAGCTTAGATGAGGGGGCGGGGACAGATACGCAGTATTTT.

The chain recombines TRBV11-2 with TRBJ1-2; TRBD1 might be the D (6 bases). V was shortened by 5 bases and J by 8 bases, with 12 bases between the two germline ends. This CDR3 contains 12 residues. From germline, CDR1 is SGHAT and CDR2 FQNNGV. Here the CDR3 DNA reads TGTGCCAGCAGCGGTACAGGGATCGGCTACACCTTC. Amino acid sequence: CASSGTGIGYTF.

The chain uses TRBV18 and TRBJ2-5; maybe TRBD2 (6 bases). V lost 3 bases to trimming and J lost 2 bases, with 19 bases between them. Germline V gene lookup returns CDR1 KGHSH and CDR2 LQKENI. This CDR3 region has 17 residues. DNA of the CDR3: TGTGCCAGCTCACCGACGGTCGGGAGCACCCTTCAAGAGACCCAGTACTTC. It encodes CASSPTVGSTLQETQYF.

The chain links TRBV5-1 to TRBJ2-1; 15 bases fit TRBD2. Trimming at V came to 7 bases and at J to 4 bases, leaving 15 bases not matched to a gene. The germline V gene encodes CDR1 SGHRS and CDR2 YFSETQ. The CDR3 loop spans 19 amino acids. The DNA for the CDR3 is TGCGCCAGCTTAGAGGACGGCACCGGGACTAGCGGGGGGTACAATGAGCAGTTCTTC. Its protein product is CASLEDGTGTSGGYNEQFF.

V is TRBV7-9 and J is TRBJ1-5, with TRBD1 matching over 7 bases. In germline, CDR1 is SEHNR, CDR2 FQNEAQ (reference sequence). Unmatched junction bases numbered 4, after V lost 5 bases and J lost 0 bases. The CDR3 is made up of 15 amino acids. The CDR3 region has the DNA TGTGCCAGCAGCCCGGGACAGCGTAGCAATCAGCCCCAGCATTTT. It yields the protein CASSPGQRSNQPQHF.

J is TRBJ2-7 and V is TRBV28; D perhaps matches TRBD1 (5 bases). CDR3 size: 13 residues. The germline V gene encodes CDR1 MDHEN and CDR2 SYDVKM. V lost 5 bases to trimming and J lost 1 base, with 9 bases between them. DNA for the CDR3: TGTGCCAGCAGTATACAGGAATCCTACGAGCAGTACTTC. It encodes CASSIQESYEQYF.

CDR3 in amino acids: CASGLLETQYF. In DNA form, the CDR3 reads TGTGCCAGCGGCCTGCTGGAGACCCAGTACTTC. The V and J genes are TRBV7-3 and TRBJ2-5, with unresolved D. CDR3 length equals 11 residues. With 8 bases removed from V and 5 bases from J, the gap between germline ends came to 9 bases. Germline CDR1 SGHTA, CDR2 FQGTGA.

This CDR3 is CASSMRDTSYGYTF. DNA of the CDR3: TGTGCCAGTAGTATGAGGGACACGTCCTATGGCTACACCTTC. The chain joins TRBV19 to TRBJ1-2; possible D gene TRBD1, 6 bases. This CDR3 comprises 14 residues. Per the germline V gene, CDR1 is LNHDA and CDR2 is SQIVND (reference sequence). V lost 3 bases, J lost 4 bases, and 12 bases lay in between.

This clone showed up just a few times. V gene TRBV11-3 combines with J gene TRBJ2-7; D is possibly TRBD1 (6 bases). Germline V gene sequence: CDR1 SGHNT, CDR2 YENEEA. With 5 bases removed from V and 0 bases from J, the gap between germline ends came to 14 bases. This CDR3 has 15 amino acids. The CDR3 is CASSHKQGDSYEQYF. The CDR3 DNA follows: TGTGCCAGCAGCCACAAACAGGGCGACTCCTACGAGCAGTACTTC.

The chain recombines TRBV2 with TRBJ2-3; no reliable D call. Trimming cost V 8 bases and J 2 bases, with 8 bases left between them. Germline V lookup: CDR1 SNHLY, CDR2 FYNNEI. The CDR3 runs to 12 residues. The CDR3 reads CASYTTTDTQYF. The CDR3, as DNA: TGTGCCAGCTATACTACCACAGATACGCAGTATTTT.

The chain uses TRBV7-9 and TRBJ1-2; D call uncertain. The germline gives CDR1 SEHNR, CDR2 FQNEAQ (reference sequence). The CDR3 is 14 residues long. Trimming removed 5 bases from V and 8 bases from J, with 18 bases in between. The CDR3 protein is CASSPEAGGRGYTF. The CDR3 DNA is TGTGCCAGCAGCCCGGAGGCCGGCGGCCGCGGCTACACCTTC. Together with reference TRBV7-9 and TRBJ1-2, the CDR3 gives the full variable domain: DTGVSQNPRHKITKRGQNVTFRCDPISEHNRLYWYRQTLGQGPEFLTYFQNEAQLEKSRLLSDRFSAERPKGSFSTLEIQRTEQGDSAMYLCASSPEAGGRGYTFGSGTRLTVV.

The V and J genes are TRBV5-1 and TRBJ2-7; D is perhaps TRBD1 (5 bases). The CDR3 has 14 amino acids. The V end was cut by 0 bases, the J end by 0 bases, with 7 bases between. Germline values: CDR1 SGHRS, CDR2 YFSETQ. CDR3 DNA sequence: TGCGCCAGCAGCTTGGGGCAGGGCTCCTACGAGCAGTACTTC. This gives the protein CASSLGQGSYEQYF.

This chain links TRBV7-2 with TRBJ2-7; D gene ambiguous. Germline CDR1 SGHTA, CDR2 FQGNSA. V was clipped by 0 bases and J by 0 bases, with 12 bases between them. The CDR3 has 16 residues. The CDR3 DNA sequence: TGTGCCAGCAGCTTAGCGGCGGTGGAGAGCTCCTACGAGCAGTACTTC. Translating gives CASSLAAVESSYEQYF.

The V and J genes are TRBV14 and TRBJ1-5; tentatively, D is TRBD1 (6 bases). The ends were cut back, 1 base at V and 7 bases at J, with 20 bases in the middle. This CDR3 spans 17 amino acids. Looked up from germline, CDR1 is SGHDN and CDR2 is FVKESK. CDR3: CASSQGVAGGDGQPQHF. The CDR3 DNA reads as TGTGCCAGCAGCCAAGGAGTGGCGGGGGGCGACGGGCAGCCCCAGCATTTT.

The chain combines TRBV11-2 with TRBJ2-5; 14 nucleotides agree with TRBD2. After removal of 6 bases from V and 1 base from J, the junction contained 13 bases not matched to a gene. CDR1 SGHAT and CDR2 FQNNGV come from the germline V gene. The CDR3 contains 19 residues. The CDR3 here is CASRGISGTSGGPQETQYF. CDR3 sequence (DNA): TGTGCCAGCAGGGGGATCTCCGGGACTAGCGGGGGACCCCAAGAGACCCAGTACTTC.

The CDR3 DNA follows: TGTGCCAGCAGCCAAGGCGGACTAGCGGGGGACTCCTACGAGCAGTACTTC. This encodes CASSQGGLAGDSYEQYF. The chain has TRBV4-2 and TRBJ2-7; 13 bases agree with TRBD2. This CDR3 contains 17 residues. The trim removed 1 base at V and 0 bases at J, leaving 3 bases unmatched. The germline CDR1 and CDR2 sequences are LGHNA and YNFKEQ.

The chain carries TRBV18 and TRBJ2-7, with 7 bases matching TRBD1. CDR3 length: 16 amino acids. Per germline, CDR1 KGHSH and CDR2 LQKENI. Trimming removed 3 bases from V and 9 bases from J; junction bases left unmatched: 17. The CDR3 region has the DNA TGTGCCAGCTCACCGTTCGGACAGGAGGTTACGACGGGGCAGTACTTC. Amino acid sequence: CASSPFGQEVTTGQYF. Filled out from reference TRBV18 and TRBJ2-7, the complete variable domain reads NAGVMQNPRHLVRRRGQEARLRCSPMKGHSHVYWYRQLPEEGLKFMVYLQKENIIDESGMPKERFSAEFPKEGPSILRIQQVVRGDSAAYFCASSPFGQEVTTGQYFGPGTRLTVT.

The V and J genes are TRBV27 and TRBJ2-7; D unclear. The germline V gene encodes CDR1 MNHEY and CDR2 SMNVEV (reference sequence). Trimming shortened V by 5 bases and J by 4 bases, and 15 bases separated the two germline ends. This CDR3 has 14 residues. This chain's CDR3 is CASSPDSLGYEQYF. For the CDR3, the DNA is TGTGCCAGCAGTCCTGACTCGCTAGGTTACGAGCAGTACTTC.

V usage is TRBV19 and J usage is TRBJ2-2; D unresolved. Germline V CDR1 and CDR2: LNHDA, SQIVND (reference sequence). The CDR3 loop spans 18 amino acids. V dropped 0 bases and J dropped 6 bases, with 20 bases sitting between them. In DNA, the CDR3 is TGTGCCAGTAGTATAGATCCCCTATTCCAAGGCGGCGCCGGGGAGCTGTTTTTT. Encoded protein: CASSIDPLFQGGAGELFF.

The CDR3 is CASTGNSPLHF. CDR3 bases: TGTGCCAGCACGGGGAATTCACCCCTCCACTTT. The chain carries TRBV28 and TRBJ1-6; D remains unclear. Looked up from germline, CDR1 is MDHEN and CDR2 is SYDVKM. Deletions cut 7 bases from V and 7 bases from J, with 5 bases between. This CDR3 region has 11 residues. Variable domain in full (rest from reference TRBV28 and TRBJ1-6): DVKVTQSSRYLVKRTGEKVFLECVQDMDHENMFWYRQDPGLGLRLIYFSYDVKMKEKGDIPEGYSVSREKKERFSLILESASTNQTSMYLCASTGNSPLHFGNGTRLTVT.

The CDR3 nucleotides are TGTGCCAGCAGCTGGGGACAGGGGGCGGTTCAGCCCCAGCATTTT. Amino acid sequence: CASSWGQGAVQPQHF. V usage is TRBV13 and J usage is TRBJ1-5, with 12 bases lining up with TRBD1. The CDR3 runs to 15 residues. Germline trimming cut 4 bases from V and 6 bases from J; bases unmatched to any gene: 4. Germline V CDR1 and CDR2: PRHDT, FYEKMQ (reference sequence).

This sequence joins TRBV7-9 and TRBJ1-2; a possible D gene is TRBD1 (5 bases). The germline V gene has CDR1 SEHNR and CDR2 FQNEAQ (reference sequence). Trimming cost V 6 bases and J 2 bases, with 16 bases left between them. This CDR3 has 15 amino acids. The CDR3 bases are TGTGCCAGCAGATCAGACAGTACCTCCAACTATGGCTACACCTTC. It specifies CASRSDSTSNYGYTF.

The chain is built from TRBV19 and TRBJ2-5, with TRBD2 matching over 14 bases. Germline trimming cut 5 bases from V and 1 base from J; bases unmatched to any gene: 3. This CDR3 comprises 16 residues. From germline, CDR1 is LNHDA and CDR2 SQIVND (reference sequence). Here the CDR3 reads CASSPGTSGGQETQYF. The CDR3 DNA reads TGTGCCAGTAGTCCCGGGACTAGCGGGGGCCAAGAGACCCAGTACTTC.

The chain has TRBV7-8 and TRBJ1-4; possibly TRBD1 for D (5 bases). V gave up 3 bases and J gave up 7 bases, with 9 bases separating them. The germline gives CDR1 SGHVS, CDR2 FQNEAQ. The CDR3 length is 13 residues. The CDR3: CASSFGGGEKLFF. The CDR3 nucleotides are TGTGCCAGCAGCTTCGGGGGAGGTGAAAAACTGTTTTTT.